The next 22 T cell receptor beta chains were all read from a single sample in a study of PD-1 blockade in classical Hodgkin lymphoma. Every patient had relapsed following autologous stem cell transplantation, and cohorts differed in brentuximab vedotin exposure. Sequencing used immunoSEQ multiplex PCR; TCRdb keeps in-frame clones, though not all of them. The data show about 36,000 clones, with approximately 69% seen just once and 13% to 15% held by the top ten. Sequenced here: peripheral blood mononuclear cells (PBMCs), sampled before the second cycle of nivolumab. These receptors originate from a human donor with classical Hodgkin lymphoma.

J is TRBJ2-1 and V is TRBV5-5, with a possible D match to TRBD2 (5 bases). Trimming shortened V by 0 bases and J by 0 bases, and 7 bases separated the two germline ends. CDR3 length equals 15 residues. CDR1 and CDR2 from the germline V gene are SGHKS and YYEKEE (reference sequence). CDR3: CASSLGGSSYNEQFF. As DNA, the CDR3 is TGTGCCAGCAGCTTGGGAGGGAGCTCCTACAATGAGCAGTTCTTC. Combining the CDR3 with reference TRBV5-5 and TRBJ2-1 gives the whole variable domain DAGVTQSPTHLIKTRGQQVTLRCSPISGHKSVSWYQQVLGQGPQFIFQYYEKEERGRGNFPDRFSARQFPNYSSELNVNALLLGDSALYLCASSLGGSSYNEQFFGPGTRLTVL.

The chain combines TRBV19 with TRBJ2-6; no clear D. The V end lost 5 bases, the J end lost 5 bases, and 22 bases lay between the germline ends. This CDR3 has 18 residues. Germline values: CDR1 LNHDA, CDR2 SQIVND (reference sequence). CDR3 DNA: TGTGCCAGTAGTCAAGACTCGAAATCACAAAGTCGGGCCAACGTCCTGACTTTC. It is translated as CASSQDSKSQSRANVLTF.

V usage is TRBV4-3 and J usage is TRBJ2-3; D is possibly TRBD1 (6 bases). The CDR3 contains 14 residues. V was shortened by 0 bases and J by 6 bases, with 10 bases between the two germline ends. Germline V gene sequence: CDR1 LGHNA, CDR2 YSLEER. CDR3 amino acids: CASSQDLDRDTQYF. The CDR3 coding sequence is TGCGCCAGCAGCCAAGATCTAGACAGGGATACGCAGTATTTT.

The J gene is TRBJ2-5, the V gene TRBV7-2; D remains ambiguous. This CDR3 contains 15 residues. The V gene lost 2 bases and the J gene lost 5 bases, with 15 bases spanning the gap. Germline lookup yields CDR1 SGHTA and CDR2 FQGNSA. CDR3 nucleotide sequence: TGTGCCAGCAGCTTACGACTGCTAGGTGGGGAGACCCAGTACTTC. Translating it yields CASSLRLLGGETQYF. The variable domain in full, completed from reference TRBV7-2 and TRBJ2-5, reads GAGVSQSPSNKVTEKGKDVELRCDPISGHTALYWYRQSLGQGLEFLIYFQGNSAPDKSGLPSDRFSAERTGGSVSTLTIQRTQQEDSAVYLCASSLRLLGGETQYFGPGTRLLVL.

The rearrangement joins TRBV5-6 to TRBJ1-1; 10 bases map to TRBD1. This CDR3 spans 14 amino acids. Trimming at V came to 1 base and at J to 4 bases, leaving 1 base not matched to a gene. Germline values: CDR1 SGHDT, CDR2 YYEEEE. The CDR3 DNA reads as TGTGCCAGCAGCTTGCGGACAGGGGGCACTGAAGCTTTCTTT. Translating it yields CASSLRTGGTEAFF. Looking up the rest from reference TRBV5-6 and TRBJ1-1 gives the full variable domain: DAGVTQSPTHLIKTRGQQVTLRCSPKSGHDTVSWYQQALGQGPQFIFQYYEEEERQRGNFPDRFSGHQFPNYSSELNVNALLLGDSALYLCASSLRTGGTEAFFGQGTRLTVV.

The rearrangement joins TRBV6-1 to TRBJ1-6, with TRBD1 matching over 7 bases. Germline V gene lookup returns CDR1 MNHNS and CDR2 SASEGT. The CDR3 is 14 residues long. V shed 6 bases and J 2 bases; nucleotides not matched to a gene: 1. CDR3 nucleotides: TGTGCCAGCAGCGGGACAGCCTATAATTCACCCCTCCACTTT. Protein: CASSGTAYNSPLHF.

V and J are TRBV29-1 and TRBJ2-3; no clear D. The CDR3 totals 15 residues. CDR1 and CDR2 from the germline V gene are SQVTM and ANQGSEA. V lost 0 bases and J lost 3, with 13 bases in between. The CDR3 DNA is TGCAGCGTTGAAGAACGGGCAGTGGCAACAGATACGCAGTATTTT. Translation gives CSVEERAVATDTQYF.

This clone was observed a handful of times. The V and J genes are TRBV16 and TRBJ1-6; perhaps TRBD1 as D (6 bases). The length of the CDR3 is 18 residues. V lost 4 bases and J lost 0, with 16 bases in between. The germline CDR1 and CDR2 sequences are KGHSY and FQNENV. The CDR3 is CASSRTWTDPSYNSPLHF. The CDR3, as DNA: TGTGCCAGCAGCCGTACATGGACAGACCCCTCCTATAATTCACCCCTCCACTTT.

The rearrangement joins TRBV27 to TRBJ2-5; 9 bases are a match to TRBD2. The J call may not be correct, given that the DNA end is closer to TRBJ2-7. The CDR3 totals 16 residues. Germline V gene lookup returns CDR1 MNHEY and CDR2 SMNVEV (reference sequence). The CDR3 loop is CASSLVIAGAPYEQYF. CDR3 nucleotide sequence: TGTGCCAGCAGTTTAGTTATAGCGGGAGCCCCCTACGAGCAGTACTTC.

This rearrangement joins TRBV18 to TRBJ1-1; 8 nucleotides align to TRBD1. Germline values: CDR1 KGHSH, CDR2 LQKENI. The junction had 3 bases not matched to a gene; V was cut back by 1 base and J by 2 bases. The CDR3 length is 15 residues. CDR3 amino acids: CASSPLPGGNTEAFF. In DNA, the CDR3 is TGTGCCAGCTCACCACTCCCAGGGGGCAACACTGAAGCTTTCTTT.

V and J are TRBV19 and TRBJ1-6; possible D gene TRBD1, 5 bases. In germline, CDR1 is LNHDA, CDR2 SQIVND (reference sequence). The CDR3 sequence is 17 residues long. V lost 8 bases and J lost 5, with 22 bases in between. This CDR3 reads CASGRRGEIGNNSPLHF. For the CDR3, the DNA is TGTGCCAGTGGGCGTCGGGGGGAAATAGGTAATAATTCACCCCTCCACTTT.

This rearrangement joins TRBV14 to TRBJ1-6, with D maybe TRBD1 (5 bases). The CDR3 loop spans 13 amino acids. Trimming cost V 8 bases and J 9 bases, with 14 bases left between them. Germline V gene data show CDR1 as SGHDN and CDR2 as FVKESK. The CDR3: CASAQGLGSPLHF. DNA of the CDR3: TGTGCCAGCGCTCAGGGCCTGGGTTCACCCCTCCACTTT.

The chain employs TRBV6-5 and TRBJ1-6; TRBD1 might be the D (5 bases). V lost 7 bases and J lost 11, with 15 bases in between. This CDR3 region has 13 residues. Germline CDR1 MNHEY, CDR2 SVGAGI. CDR3 in DNA: TGTGCCAGCACCCAACGAGGGGACGCACCCCTCCACTTT. As protein: CASTQRGDAPLHF.

The rearrangement joins TRBV6-6 to TRBJ2-7; 10 positions match TRBD2. The germline V gene encodes CDR1 MNHNY and CDR2 SVGAGI (reference sequence). With 6 bases clipped from V and 4 bases from J, the junction kept 9 bases outside the gene matches. This CDR3 is 15 amino acids long. The CDR3 DNA follows: TGTGCCAGCAGGGATGGGGGACTAGCGACATACGAGCAGTACTTC. Translated, it gives CASRDGGLATYEQYF.

This clone was seen just once. The V gene is TRBV7-2, the J gene TRBJ1-5, with 7 bases lining up with TRBD1. The CDR3 contains 16 residues. Trimming cost V 0 bases and J 4 bases; bases outside gene matches: 6. CDR1 is SGHTA and CDR2 is FQGNSA in the germline V gene. This chain's CDR3 is CASSLAGTVGNQPQHF. The DNA of the CDR3 is TGTGCCAGCAGCTTAGCCGGGACAGTCGGAAATCAGCCCCAGCATTTT.

The gene calls are TRBV10-3 and TRBJ2-1; TRBD2 is a possible D gene (6 bases). This CDR3 has 15 amino acids. V dropped 3 bases and J dropped 9 bases, with 18 bases sitting between them. From germline, CDR1 is ENHRY and CDR2 SYGVKD. The CDR3 sequence: CAISELGLTLGEQFF. DNA for the CDR3: TGTGCCATCAGTGAACTGGGACTGACTTTGGGTGAGCAGTTCTTC.

This clone has only a few counts. The chain links TRBV2 to TRBJ2-7, with D perhaps matching TRBD2 (5 bases). The CDR3 contains 15 residues. Germline values: CDR1 SNHLY, CDR2 FYNNEI. Deletions cut 4 bases from V and 4 bases from J, with 17 bases between. This chain's CDR3 is CASSGTPPRLYEQYF. CDR3 in DNA: TGTGCCAGCAGTGGGACTCCTCCACGGTTATACGAGCAGTACTTC.

A single count supports this clone. J is TRBJ1-3 and V is TRBV10-3; maybe TRBD1 (5 bases). The CDR3 sequence is 15 residues long. Germline loops: CDR1 ENHRY, CDR2 SYGVKD. Trimming stripped 5 bases from V and 0 bases from J, with 11 bases between. The CDR3 here is CAISNRQNSGNTIYF. CDR3 DNA sequence: TGTGCCATCAGTAATCGACAGAACTCTGGAAACACCATATATTTT.

The chain joins TRBV5-5 to TRBJ2-7, with no clear D. Trimming cost V 4 bases and J 6 bases, with 14 bases left between them. The CDR3 is 13 amino acids. From germline, CDR1 is SGHKS and CDR2 YYEKEE (reference sequence). The CDR3 spells CASSPFPDAEQYF. DNA of the CDR3: TGTGCCAGCAGCCCATTCCCTGATGCCGAGCAGTACTTC.

This clone was counted between two and nine times. The chain uses TRBV5-6 and TRBJ2-7, with D perhaps being TRBD1 or TRBD2 (6 bases each). The germline V gene has CDR1 SGHDT and CDR2 YYEEEE. This CDR3 is 14 amino acids long. The V and J ends lost 0 bases and 2 bases respectively, with 9 bases between them. This CDR3 reads CASSLGGDTYEQYF. In nucleotides, the CDR3 is TGTGCCAGCAGCTTGGGGGGGGACACCTACGAGCAGTACTTC.

This clone came up a few times. The chain carries TRBV4-2 and TRBJ2-3, with TRBD2 matching 10 bases. This CDR3 region has 16 residues. The J segment lost 1 base and the V segment lost 1 base, leaving 2 bases of the junction unmatched. Germline V gene lookup returns CDR1 LGHNA and CDR2 YNFKEQ. The CDR3 region has the DNA TGTGCCAGCAGCCAAGCCGGGACTAGCGGCACAGATACGCAGTATTTT. Encoded protein: CASSQAGTSGTDTQYF.

V is TRBV9 and J is TRBJ2-3; 10 nucleotides line up with TRBD1. The CDR3 covers 16 residues. Germline trimming cut 3 bases from V and 0 bases from J; bases unmatched to any gene: 4. Germline CDR1 and CDR2: SGDLS and YYNGEE. CDR3 sequence (DNA): TGTGCCAGCAGCGGGGGACAGGGGCGAAGCACAGATACGCAGTATTTT. This encodes CASSGGQGRSTDTQYF.